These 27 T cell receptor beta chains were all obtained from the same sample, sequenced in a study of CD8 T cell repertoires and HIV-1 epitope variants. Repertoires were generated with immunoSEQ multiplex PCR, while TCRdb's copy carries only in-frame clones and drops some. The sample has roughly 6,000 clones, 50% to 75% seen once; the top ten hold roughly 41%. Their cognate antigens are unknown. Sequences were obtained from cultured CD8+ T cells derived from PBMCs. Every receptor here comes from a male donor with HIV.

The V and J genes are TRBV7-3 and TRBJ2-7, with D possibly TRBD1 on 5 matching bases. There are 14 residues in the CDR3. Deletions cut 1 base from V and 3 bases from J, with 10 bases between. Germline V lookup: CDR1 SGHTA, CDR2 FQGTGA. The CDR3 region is CASSLSGAGYEQYF. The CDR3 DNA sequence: TGTGCCAGCAGCTTAAGTGGGGCAGGCTACGAGCAGTACTTC.

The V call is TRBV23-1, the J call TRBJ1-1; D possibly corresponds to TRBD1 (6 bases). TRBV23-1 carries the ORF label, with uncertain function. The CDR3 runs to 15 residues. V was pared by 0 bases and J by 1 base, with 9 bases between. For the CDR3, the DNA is TGCGCCAGCAGTCAATCGTGGGGACAGAACACTGAAGCTTTCTTT. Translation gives CASSQSWGQNTEAFF.

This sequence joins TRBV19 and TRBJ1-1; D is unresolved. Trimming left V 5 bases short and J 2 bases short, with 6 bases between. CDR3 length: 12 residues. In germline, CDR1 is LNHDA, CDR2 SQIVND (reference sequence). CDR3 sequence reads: CASSDVNTEAFF. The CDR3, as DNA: TGTGCCAGTAGTGACGTAAACACTGAAGCTTTCTTT.

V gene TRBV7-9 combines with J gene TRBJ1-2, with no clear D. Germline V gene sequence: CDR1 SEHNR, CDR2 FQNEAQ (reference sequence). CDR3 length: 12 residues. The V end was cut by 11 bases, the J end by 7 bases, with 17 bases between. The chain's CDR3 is CAVPSLPSGYTF. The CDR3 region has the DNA TGTGCCGTCCCCTCACTACCGAGTGGCTACACCTTC. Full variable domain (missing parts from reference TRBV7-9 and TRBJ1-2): DTGVSQNPRHKITKRGQNVTFRCDPISEHNRLYWYRQTLGQGPEFLTYFQNEAQLEKSRLLSDRFSAERPKGSFSTLEIQRTEQGDSAMYLCAVPSLPSGYTFGSGTRLTVV.

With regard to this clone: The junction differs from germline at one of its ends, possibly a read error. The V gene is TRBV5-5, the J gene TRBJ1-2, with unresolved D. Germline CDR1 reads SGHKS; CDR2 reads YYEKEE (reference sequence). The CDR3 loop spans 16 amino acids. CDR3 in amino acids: CASSQDPVELDYGYTF. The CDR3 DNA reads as TGCGCCAGCAGCCAAGATCCCGTCGAACTCGACTATGGCTACACCTTC.

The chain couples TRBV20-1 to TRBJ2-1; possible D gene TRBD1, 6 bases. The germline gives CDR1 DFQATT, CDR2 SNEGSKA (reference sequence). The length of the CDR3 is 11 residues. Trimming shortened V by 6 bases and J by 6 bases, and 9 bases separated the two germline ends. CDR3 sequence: CSAATGNEQFF. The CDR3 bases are TGCAGTGCCGCGACAGGCAATGAGCAGTTCTTC.

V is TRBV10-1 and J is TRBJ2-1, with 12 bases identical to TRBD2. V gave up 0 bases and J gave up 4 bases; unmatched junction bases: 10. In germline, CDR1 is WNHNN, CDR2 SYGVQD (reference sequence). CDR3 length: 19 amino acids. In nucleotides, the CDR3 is TGCGCCAGCAGTGAGTCTATCCGACTAGCGGGAGTGGAATACAATGAGCAGTTCTTC. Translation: CASSESIRLAGVEYNEQFF.

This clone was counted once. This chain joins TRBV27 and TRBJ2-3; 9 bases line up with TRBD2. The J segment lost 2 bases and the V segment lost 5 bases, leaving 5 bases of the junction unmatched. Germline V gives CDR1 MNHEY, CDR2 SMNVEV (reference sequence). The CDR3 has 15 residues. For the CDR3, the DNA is TGTGCCAGCAGTAGACTAGCGGTGTACACAGATACGCAGTATTTT. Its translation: CASSRLAVYTDTQYF.

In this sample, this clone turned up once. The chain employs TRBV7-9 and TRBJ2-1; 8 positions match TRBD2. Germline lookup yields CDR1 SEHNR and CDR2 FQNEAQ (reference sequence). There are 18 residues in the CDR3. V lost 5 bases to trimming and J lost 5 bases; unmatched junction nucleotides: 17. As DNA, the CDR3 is TGTGCCAGCAGCCGCACCTCGCGGGGCGGGGGGCCCAACAATGAGCAGTTCTTC. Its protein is CASSRTSRGGGPNNEQFF.

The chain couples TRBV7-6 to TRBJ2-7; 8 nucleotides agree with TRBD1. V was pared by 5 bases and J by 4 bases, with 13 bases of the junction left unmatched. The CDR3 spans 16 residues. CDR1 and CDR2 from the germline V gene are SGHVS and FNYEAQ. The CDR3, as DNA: TGTGCCAGCAGCCCCCGGGGCGGACAGGGCTTATACGAGCAGTACTTC. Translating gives CASSPRGGQGLYEQYF. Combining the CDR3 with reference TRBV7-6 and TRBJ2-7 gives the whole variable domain GAGVSQSPRYKVTKRGQDVALRCDPISGHVSLYWYRQALGQGPEFLTYFNYEAQQDKSGLPNDRFSAERPEGSISTLTIQRTEQRDSAMYRCASSPRGGQGLYEQYFGPGTRLTVT.

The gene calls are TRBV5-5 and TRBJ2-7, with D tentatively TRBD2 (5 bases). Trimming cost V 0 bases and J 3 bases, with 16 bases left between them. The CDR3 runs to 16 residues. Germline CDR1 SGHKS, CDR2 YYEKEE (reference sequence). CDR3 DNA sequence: TGTGCCAGCAGCTTGGGAGGGAAGCTAAGTCTCTACGAGCAGTACTTC. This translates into CASSLGGKLSLYEQYF.

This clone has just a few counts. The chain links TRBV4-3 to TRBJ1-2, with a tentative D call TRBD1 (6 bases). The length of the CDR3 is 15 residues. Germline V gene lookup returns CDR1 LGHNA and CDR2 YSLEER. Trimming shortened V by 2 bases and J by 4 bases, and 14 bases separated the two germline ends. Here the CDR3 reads CASSQTRQVLYGYTF. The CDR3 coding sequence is TGCGCCAGCAGCCAAACTAGACAGGTCCTCTATGGCTACACCTTC.

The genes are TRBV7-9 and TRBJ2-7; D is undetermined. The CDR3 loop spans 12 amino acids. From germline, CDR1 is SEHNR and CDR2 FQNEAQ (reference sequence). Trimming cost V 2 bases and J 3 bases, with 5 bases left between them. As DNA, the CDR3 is TGTGCCAGCAGCTTAAGCCACTACGAGCAGTACTTC. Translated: CASSLSHYEQYF.

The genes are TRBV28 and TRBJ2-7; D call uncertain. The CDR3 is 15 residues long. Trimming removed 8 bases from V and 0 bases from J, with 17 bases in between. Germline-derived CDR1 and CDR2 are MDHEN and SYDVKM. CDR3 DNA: TGTGCCAGCCTCCCCCTGGGTCCTACCTCCTACGAGCAGTACTTC. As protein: CASLPLGPTSYEQYF.

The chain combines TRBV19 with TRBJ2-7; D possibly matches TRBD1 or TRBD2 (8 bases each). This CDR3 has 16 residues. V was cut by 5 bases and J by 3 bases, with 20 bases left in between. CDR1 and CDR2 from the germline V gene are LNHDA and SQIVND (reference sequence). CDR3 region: CASSVGGGQANYEQYF. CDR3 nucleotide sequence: TGTGCCAGTAGTGTCGGGGGGGGACAGGCCAACTACGAGCAGTACTTC. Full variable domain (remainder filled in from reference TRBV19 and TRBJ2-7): DGGITQSPKYLFRKEGQNVTLSCEQNLNHDAMYWYRQDPGQGLRLIYYSQIVNDFQKGDIAEGYSVSREKKESFPLTVTSAQKNPTAFYLCASSVGGGQANYEQYFGPGTRLTVT.

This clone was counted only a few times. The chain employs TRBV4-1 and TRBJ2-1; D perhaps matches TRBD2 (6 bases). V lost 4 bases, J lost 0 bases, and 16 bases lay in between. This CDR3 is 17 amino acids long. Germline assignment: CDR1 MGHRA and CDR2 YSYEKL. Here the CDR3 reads CASSRSLDGSSYNEQFF. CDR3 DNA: TGCGCCAGCAGCCGCTCATTAGACGGGAGCTCCTACAATGAGCAGTTCTTC.

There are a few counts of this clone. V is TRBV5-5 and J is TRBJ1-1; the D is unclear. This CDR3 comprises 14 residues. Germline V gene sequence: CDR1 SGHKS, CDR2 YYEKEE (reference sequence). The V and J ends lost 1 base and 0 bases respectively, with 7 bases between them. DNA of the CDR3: TGTGCCAGCAGCTTGTTTAGAATGAACACTGAAGCTTTCTTT. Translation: CASSLFRMNTEAFF. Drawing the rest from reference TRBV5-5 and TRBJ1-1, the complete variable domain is DAGVTQSPTHLIKTRGQQVTLRCSPISGHKSVSWYQQVLGQGPQFIFQYYEKEERGRGNFPDRFSARQFPNYSSELNVNALLLGDSALYLCASSLFRMNTEAFFGQGTRLTVV.

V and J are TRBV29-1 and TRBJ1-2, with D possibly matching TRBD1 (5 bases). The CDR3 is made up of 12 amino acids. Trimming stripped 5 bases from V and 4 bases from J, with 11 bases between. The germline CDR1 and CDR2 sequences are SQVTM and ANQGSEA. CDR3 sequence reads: CSVSGYGYGYTF. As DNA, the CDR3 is TGCAGCGTTTCAGGGTACGGCTATGGCTACACCTTC.

Written as DNA, the CDR3 is TGTGCCAGCAGTTACTCCCCAGAGCGTTATGGCTACACCTTC. Amino acids: CASSYSPERYGYTF. This rearrangement joins TRBV6-6 to TRBJ1-2; D gene ambiguous. V was shortened by 0 bases and J by 5 bases, with 10 bases between the two germline ends. This CDR3 comprises 14 residues. The germline gives CDR1 MNHNY, CDR2 SVGAGI (reference sequence).

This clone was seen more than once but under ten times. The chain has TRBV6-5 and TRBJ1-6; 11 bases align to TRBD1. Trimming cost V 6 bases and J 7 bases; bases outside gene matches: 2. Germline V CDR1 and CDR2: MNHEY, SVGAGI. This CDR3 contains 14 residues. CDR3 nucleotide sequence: TGTGCCAGCAGCCGGGACAGGGGGAATTCACCCCTCCACTTT. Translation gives CASSRDRGNSPLHF.

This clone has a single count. The CDR3 sequence is CSAKQGDRRYF. The CDR3 bases are TGCAGTGCTAAACAGGGAGATAGACGGTACTTC. This chain joins TRBV20-1 and TRBJ2-7; possibly TRBD1 for D (6 bases). Trimming removed 4 bases at V and 12 bases at J, with 16 bases between. Germline V gene sequence: CDR1 DFQATT, CDR2 SNEGSKA (reference sequence). CDR3 length: 11 residues.

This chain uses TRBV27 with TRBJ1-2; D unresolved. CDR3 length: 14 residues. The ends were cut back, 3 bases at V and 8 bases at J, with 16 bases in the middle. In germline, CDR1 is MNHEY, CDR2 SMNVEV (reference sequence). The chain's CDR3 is CASSFWPLSDGYTF. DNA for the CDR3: TGTGCCAGCAGTTTCTGGCCTCTGTCTGACGGCTACACCTTC.

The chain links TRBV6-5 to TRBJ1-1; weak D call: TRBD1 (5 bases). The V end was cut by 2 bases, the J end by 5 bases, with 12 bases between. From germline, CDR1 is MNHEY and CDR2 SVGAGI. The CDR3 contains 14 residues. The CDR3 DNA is TGTGCCAGCAGTTACGGTGGGGGGGGGACTGAAGCTTTCTTT. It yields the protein CASSYGGGGTEAFF.

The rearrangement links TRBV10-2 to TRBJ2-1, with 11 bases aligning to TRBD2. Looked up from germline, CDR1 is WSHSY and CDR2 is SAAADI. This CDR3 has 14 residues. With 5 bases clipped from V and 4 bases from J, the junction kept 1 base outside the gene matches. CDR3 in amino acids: CASSLAGGYNEQFF. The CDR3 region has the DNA TGCGCCAGCAGTTTAGCGGGAGGGTACAATGAGCAGTTCTTC.

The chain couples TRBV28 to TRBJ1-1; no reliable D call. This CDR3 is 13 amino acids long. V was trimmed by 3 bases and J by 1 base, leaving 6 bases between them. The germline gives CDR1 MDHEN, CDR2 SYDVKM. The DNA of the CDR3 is TGTGCCAGCAGTTTGGAGGAGAACACTGAAGCTTTCTTT. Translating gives CASSLEENTEAFF.

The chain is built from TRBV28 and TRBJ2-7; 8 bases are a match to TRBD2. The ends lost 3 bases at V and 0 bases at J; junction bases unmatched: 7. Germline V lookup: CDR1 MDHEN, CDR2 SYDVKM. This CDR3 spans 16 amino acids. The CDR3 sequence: CASSFHPGRASYEQYF. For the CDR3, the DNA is TGTGCCAGCAGTTTTCACCCCGGGAGGGCCTCCTACGAGCAGTACTTC.

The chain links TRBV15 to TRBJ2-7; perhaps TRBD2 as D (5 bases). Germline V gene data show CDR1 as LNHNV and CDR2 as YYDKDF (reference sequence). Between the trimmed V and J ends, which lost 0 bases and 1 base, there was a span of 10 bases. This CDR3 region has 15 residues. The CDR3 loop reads CATSREGGRSYEQYF. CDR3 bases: TGTGCCACCAGCAGAGAGGGCGGGCGTTCCTACGAGCAGTACTTC.